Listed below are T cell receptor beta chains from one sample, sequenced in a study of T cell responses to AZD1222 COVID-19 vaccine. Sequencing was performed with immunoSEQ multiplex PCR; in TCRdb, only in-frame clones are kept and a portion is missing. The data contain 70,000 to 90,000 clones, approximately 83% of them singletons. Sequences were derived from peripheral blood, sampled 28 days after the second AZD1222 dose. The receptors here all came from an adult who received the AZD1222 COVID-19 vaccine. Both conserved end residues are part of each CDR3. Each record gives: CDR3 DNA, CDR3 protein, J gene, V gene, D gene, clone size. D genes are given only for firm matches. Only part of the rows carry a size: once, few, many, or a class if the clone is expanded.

DNA: TGTGCCAGCTCACCAATCCTAGCGGGAGTCGATGAGCAGTTCTTC; CDR3: CASSPILAGVDEQFF; J: TRBJ2-1; V: TRBV18; D: TRBD2; size: -
DNA: TGTGCCAGCAGTTTATTAGGCCAAAGTTCCTACAATGAGCAGTTCTTC; CDR3: CASSLLGQSSYNEQFF; J: TRBJ2-1; V: TRBV28; D: -; size: few
DNA: TGTGCCAGCAAACTACAGGCTAACTATGGCTACACCTTC; CDR3: CASKLQANYGYTF; J: TRBJ1-2; V: TRBV12-3/TRBV12-4; D: -; size: -
DNA: TGTGCCAGCAGCAAAGGGAGTTATGGAGAAAAACTGTTTTTT; CDR3: CASSKGSYGEKLFF; J: TRBJ1-4; V: TRBV11-3; D: -; size: few
DNA: TGTGCCAGCAGCCAAGATACAGGGAGCTATGGCTACACCTTC; CDR3: CASSQDTGSYGYTF; J: TRBJ1-2; V: TRBV3-1/TRBV3-2; D: -; size: once
DNA: TGTGCCAGCAGTAAACCGGGACAGGGGGCAAGCACAGATACGCAGTATTTT; CDR3: CASSKPGQGASTDTQYF; J: TRBJ2-3; V: TRBV6-2/TRBV6-3; D: TRBD1; size: -
DNA: TGTGCCAGCAGCTTAGTTGGTGGGGAGACCCAGTACTTC; CDR3: CASSLVGGETQYF; J: TRBJ2-5; V: TRBV11-3; D: -; size: -
DNA: TGTGCCAGCAGCTCTAGGATCGTGAGAGTCCCCATATATTTT; CDR3: CASSSRIVRVPIYF; J: TRBJ1-3; V: TRBV5-6; D: -; size: -
DNA: TGTGCCTGGTCAACGGACCTAGGGAGAGGTCAGCCCCAGCATTTT; CDR3: CAWSTDLGRGQPQHF; J: TRBJ1-5; V: TRBV30; D: -; size: -
DNA: TGTGCCAGCAGCTCCCAAGGGGCCCTGAACACCGGGGAGCTGTTTTTT; CDR3: CASSSQGALNTGELFF; J: TRBJ2-2; V: TRBV7-3; D: -; size: -
DNA: TGTGCCAGCAGCCAAGTAGAGGGCGAGCAGTACTTC; CDR3: CASSQVEGEQYF; J: TRBJ2-7; V: TRBV3-1/TRBV3-2; D: -; size: -
DNA: TGTGCCAGCAGGCGACAGGGGGCGACTAACTATGGCTACACCTTC; CDR3: CASRRQGATNYGYTF; J: TRBJ1-2; V: TRBV28; D: TRBD1; size: -
DNA: TGTGCCAGCAGCGCGGTGCGGGGAGGCACAGATACGCAGTATTTT; CDR3: CASSAVRGGTDTQYF; J: TRBJ2-3; V: TRBV9; D: -; size: -
DNA: TGTGCCAGCAGTTACTCGGGTTCTCCCGAGCAGTACTTC; CDR3: CASSYSGSPEQYF; J: TRBJ2-7; V: TRBV6-6; D: -; size: -
DNA: TGTGCTAGTGGTTTGCCCCCGGGTCGCCAGCATTTT; CDR3: CASGLPPGRQHF; J: TRBJ1-5; V: TRBV12-5; D: -; size: -
DNA: TGTGCCATCAGTGACAGATCCCTCTCCTACAATGAGCAGTTCTTC; CDR3: CAISDRSLSYNEQFF; J: TRBJ2-1; V: TRBV10-3; D: -; size: -
DNA: TGTGCCACCAGTGATCTACGGGGACTAGGAGGAACCGGGGAGCTGTTTTTT; CDR3: CATSDLRGLGGTGELFF; J: TRBJ2-2; V: TRBV24-1; D: TRBD2; size: -
DNA: TGTGCCAGCAGCTTTGGGCCGGTGGGCTCTGGAAACACCATATATTTT; CDR3: CASSFGPVGSGNTIYF; J: TRBJ1-3; V: TRBV7-2; D: -; size: -
DNA: TGTGCCATCAGTGAGTCTCGGGGGGGCCTCTTTGACAATGAGCAGTTCTTC; CDR3: CAISESRGGLFDNEQFF; J: TRBJ2-1; V: TRBV10-3; D: TRBD2; size: -
DNA: TGTGCCAGTAGTATATCTCAGACAGGACCAAACCAGCCCCAGCATTTT; CDR3: CASSISQTGPNQPQHF; J: TRBJ1-5; V: TRBV19; D: -; size: few
DNA: TGTGCCGGTTTTTTGGGGGAAACTGAAGCTTTCTTT; CDR3: CAGFLGETEAFF; J: TRBJ1-1; V: TRBV6-5; D: -; size: -
DNA: TGTGCCAGCAGTTCCCGAGGGGGCGCTTACAATGAGCAGTTCTTC; CDR3: CASSSRGGAYNEQFF; J: TRBJ2-1; V: TRBV6-5; D: TRBD1; size: -
DNA: TGTGCCAGCAGCTTTAGACCCTACGGACTAGCGGGGGCCACAGATACGCAGTATTTT; CDR3: CASSFRPYGLAGATDTQYF; J: TRBJ2-3; V: TRBV7-2; D: TRBD2; size: -
DNA: TGTGCCAGCAGCCGCGGGGGGGTCAACACCGGGGAGCTGTTTTTT; CDR3: CASSRGGVNTGELFF; J: TRBJ2-2; V: TRBV7-2; D: TRBD2; size: -
DNA: TGTGCCAGCTCACCAGCAGGGCAGGCCTCTGGAAACACCATATATTTT; CDR3: CASSPAGQASGNTIYF; J: TRBJ1-3; V: TRBV18; D: -; size: -
DNA: TGTGCCAGCAGCCAAGCGGGACCGTCTCCTTCCGGCTACACCTTC; CDR3: CASSQAGPSPSGYTF; J: TRBJ1-2; V: TRBV3-1/TRBV3-2; D: -; size: once
DNA: TGTGCCACCCGGGGGGGGCGTACTAGAGGCTATTACGAGCAGTACTTC; CDR3: CATRGGRTRGYYEQYF; J: TRBJ2-7; V: TRBV27; D: TRBD2; size: -
DNA: TGTGCCAGCAGCGGGTATAGCAATCAGCCCCAGCATTTT; CDR3: CASSGYSNQPQHF; J: TRBJ1-5; V: TRBV27; D: -; size: -
DNA: TGTGCCAGCAGGGTAAACCGGGACAGCAATGAAAAACTGTTTTTT; CDR3: CASRVNRDSNEKLFF; J: TRBJ1-4; V: TRBV4-2; D: TRBD1; size: once
DNA: TGCGCCAGCAGCCAAGATTATAAGGGGAATTCACCCCTCCACTTT; CDR3: CASSQDYKGNSPLHF; J: TRBJ1-6; V: TRBV4-3; D: -; size: once
DNA: TGTGCCAGCAGCCAAGGCAGTCAGGGGGCCAATGAAAAACTGTTTTTT; CDR3: CASSQGSQGANEKLFF; J: TRBJ1-4; V: TRBV3-1/TRBV3-2; D: TRBD1; size: -
DNA: TGTGCCAGCAGCTCGGGCCTCTCTGGGGCCAACGTCCTGACTTTC; CDR3: CASSSGLSGANVLTF; J: TRBJ2-6; V: TRBV7-6; D: -; size: -
DNA: TGTGCCAGCAGCAAAGGTGGACAGCGGGAGAGACCTCAATACGAGCAGTACTTC; CDR3: CASSKGGQRERPQYEQYF; J: TRBJ2-7; V: TRBV21-1; D: -; size: -
DNA: TGTGCCAGCAGTGGGGGGCCTAACTATGGCTACACCTTC; CDR3: CASSGGPNYGYTF; J: TRBJ1-2; V: TRBV6-2/TRBV6-3; D: -; size: -
DNA: TGTGCCAGCAGCTTGAGAAGGATTAACACTGAAGCTTTCTTT; CDR3: CASSLRRINTEAFF; J: TRBJ1-1; V: TRBV5-6; D: -; size: -
DNA: TGTGCCAGCAGCAGACAGGGGCGGAACACTGAAGCTTTCTTT; CDR3: CASSRQGRNTEAFF; J: TRBJ1-1; V: TRBV2; D: TRBD1; size: -
DNA: TGTGCCAGCAGTCCCGACAGAAAACTGTTTTTT; CDR3: CASSPDRKLFF; J: TRBJ1-4; V: TRBV12-3/TRBV12-4; D: -; size: -
DNA: TGTGCCAGCGGATGGACAGGGCAGTACTTC; CDR3: CASGWTGQYF; J: TRBJ2-5; V: TRBV28; D: TRBD1; size: -
DNA: TGTGCCAGCAGTCCTGGAAGACGGGAGTCTGGAAACACCATATATTTT; CDR3: CASSPGRRESGNTIYF; J: TRBJ1-3; V: TRBV2; D: -; size: once
DNA: TGTGCCAGCAGCCCTAGTAGGCGGGGCGGGGAGCTGTTTTTT; CDR3: CASSPSRRGGELFF; J: TRBJ2-2; V: TRBV13; D: -; size: -
DNA: TGTGCCAGCAGCTTACTAGCGGGAGGAGAGACCCAGTACTTC; CDR3: CASSLLAGGETQYF; J: TRBJ2-5; V: TRBV7-8; D: TRBD2; size: -
DNA: TGTGCCACCAGTGGGGACATTAATCAGCCCCAGCATTTT; CDR3: CATSGDINQPQHF; J: TRBJ1-5; V: TRBV24-1; D: -; size: -
DNA: TGTGCCACCAGTGATTCTCACGGGCCGAACCCCTACGAGCAGTACTTC; CDR3: CATSDSHGPNPYEQYF; J: TRBJ2-7; V: TRBV24-1; D: -; size: -
DNA: TGTGCCAGCAGCCTCGACAGGGGGTCGTACGAGCAGTACTTC; CDR3: CASSLDRGSYEQYF; J: TRBJ2-7; V: TRBV6-5; D: TRBD1; size: -